The rows below give T cell receptor beta chains drawn from one sample of a study of blood T cell repertoires in COVID-19. TCRdb keeps only in-frame clones here, not all; method: immunoSEQ multiplex PCR. This table has 35,000 to 45,000 clones, 89% appearing once. Sequencing input: peripheral blood. These receptors all stem from a human donor in a cohort sampled during active COVID-19. CDR3s include the opening cysteine and the closing phenylalanine or tryptophan. D genes are given only for firm matches. Only part of the rows carry a size: once, few, many, or a class if the clone is expanded.

v_gene: TRBV21-1
j_gene: TRBJ2-6
abundance: -
d_gene: -
CDR3nt: TGTGCCAGCGGAACGGGGAGGATCTTCTCTGGGGCCAACGTCCTGACTTTC
CDR3aa: CASGTGRIFSGANVLTF

v_gene: TRBV11-2
j_gene: TRBJ2-7
abundance: -
d_gene: TRBD1
CDR3nt: TGTGCCAGCAGCTTATCGAGAGCTTGGGGACAGGCTATCTCCTACGAGCAGTACTTC
CDR3aa: CASSLSRAWGQAISYEQYF

v_gene: TRBV11-2
j_gene: TRBJ1-2
abundance: -
d_gene: -
CDR3nt: TGTGCCAGCGCCCGTGACAGTGTGAGCTATGGCTACACCTTC
CDR3aa: CASARDSVSYGYTF

v_gene: TRBV5-4
j_gene: TRBJ1-2
abundance: -
d_gene: TRBD1
CDR3nt: TGTGCCAGCAGCTTAGGACAGGGCGATAACTATGGCTACACCTTC
CDR3aa: CASSLGQGDNYGYTF

v_gene: TRBV5-6
j_gene: TRBJ1-2
abundance: -
d_gene: -
CDR3nt: TGTGCCAGCAGCTTTAACCCGATTCCTTTAGACTATGGCTACACCTTC
CDR3aa: CASSFNPIPLDYGYTF

v_gene: TRBV27
j_gene: TRBJ2-7
abundance: once
d_gene: -
CDR3nt: TGTGCCAGCGGATTAACTAGGGATTCGGGTGACGAGCAGTACTTC
CDR3aa: CASGLTRDSGDEQYF

v_gene: TRBV27
j_gene: TRBJ2-1
abundance: -
d_gene: TRBD1
CDR3nt: TGTGCCAGCAGTCTCCGGGACAGAACCTACAATGAGCAGTTCTTC
CDR3aa: CASSLRDRTYNEQFF

v_gene: TRBV9
j_gene: TRBJ1-6
abundance: -
d_gene: -
CDR3nt: TGTGCCAGCAGCGGCGGACAATCCTTGGGTTCACCCCTCCACTTT
CDR3aa: CASSGGQSLGSPLHF

v_gene: TRBV11-2
j_gene: TRBJ1-1
abundance: -
d_gene: TRBD1
CDR3nt: TGTGCCAGCAGCTTGCGGCAGGACAGGGGGTTTGGTTACACTGAAGCTTTCTTT
CDR3aa: CASSLRQDRGFGYTEAFF

v_gene: TRBV18
j_gene: TRBJ2-7
abundance: -
d_gene: TRBD2
CDR3nt: TGTGCCAGCTCACCACTGACGGGAGGCACCTACGAGCAGTACTTC
CDR3aa: CASSPLTGGTYEQYF

v_gene: TRBV24-1
j_gene: TRBJ2-7
abundance: once
d_gene: -
CDR3nt: TGTGCCACCAGTGATAGAGGTTACGAGCAGTACTTC
CDR3aa: CATSDRGYEQYF

v_gene: TRBV5-5
j_gene: TRBJ1-1
abundance: -
d_gene: TRBD1
CDR3nt: TGTGCCAGCAGCGAAGTACCTTGGGACAGGGTGGACACTGAAGCTTTCTTT
CDR3aa: CASSEVPWDRVDTEAFF

v_gene: TRBV10-2
j_gene: TRBJ1-5
abundance: -
d_gene: -
CDR3nt: TGCGCCAGCAGTCCAGGGGTGGGGCAGCCCCAGCATTTT
CDR3aa: CASSPGVGQPQHF

v_gene: TRBV3-1/TRBV3-2
j_gene: TRBJ2-2
abundance: -
d_gene: -
CDR3nt: TGTGCCAGTTCCCCCGGGGGGCGGAACACCGGGGAGCTGTTTTTT
CDR3aa: CASSPGGRNTGELFF

v_gene: TRBV11-2
j_gene: TRBJ1-1
abundance: once
d_gene: -
CDR3nt: TGTGCCAGCAGCTTAGTGGGCACCCCTGCGAACACTGAAGCTTTCTTT
CDR3aa: CASSLVGTPANTEAFF

v_gene: TRBV15
j_gene: TRBJ1-1
abundance: -
d_gene: -
CDR3nt: TGTGCCACCAGCAGAGAAAACCTACTGAACACTGAAGCTTTCTTT
CDR3aa: CATSRENLLNTEAFF

v_gene: TRBV4-1
j_gene: TRBJ1-5
abundance: -
d_gene: TRBD1
CDR3nt: TGCGCCAGCAGCCAAGATTTAAGCAGGGGGCGACAGCCCCAGCATTTT
CDR3aa: CASSQDLSRGRQPQHF